This T cell receptor (beta chain) was identified in a study of T cells after posttransplantation cyclophosphamide. Points from the study as a whole: Recipient CMV seropositivity and CMV reactivation strongly tracked TRB clonality. Skin or GI-infiltrating T cells shared few TRB sequences with blood. Later post-transplant blood repertoires were often dominated by donor CD8+ memory clones.

This CDR3 region has 16 residues. V lost 4 bases to trimming and J lost 4 bases, with 19 bases between them. Germline V gene lookup returns CDR1 KGHSH and CDR2 LQKENI. Clones were read by immunoSEQ multiplex PCR, and TCRdb kept only the in-frame ones, dropping some. The table has about 43,000 clones, about nine tenths seen once; the top ten hold 2% to 3%. Details on this clone: Its antigen is not known.

Busulfan-fludarabine conditioning, marrow transplant, and cyclophosphamide on days +3 and +4 were administered. This specimen was PBMCs, taken roughly 59 days after allogeneic stem cell transplant with posttransplant cyclophosphamide. The sequence derives from a male patient between 55 and 70 years old who received an allogeneic stem cell transplant from a related donor and was CMV-positive. Some T cells may arise from the graft donor. The V and J genes are TRBV18 and TRBJ1-2; D may be TRBD1 (5 bases). The CDR3 DNA reads as TGTGCCAGCTCACTACGGGGACTCTCGAGGCCCTATGGCTACACCTTC. Protein: CASSLRGLSRPYGYTF.